Given below is one T cell receptor (beta chain) in context. Its target is unknown. Then a second PCR, running roughly 6 to 11 cycles, was carried out with a sample-barcoded 5' primer and a J-beta primer mix. MiXCR, run by TCRdb on the 5' RACE reads, gives a single entry per CDR3 protein. The sample contains 920,000 or so distinct CDR3 sequences, over 35% of which appear only once. Per-sample PBMC isolation yielded at least 6.5 million cells. Germline V gene sequence: CDR1 SGHRS, CDR2 YFSETQ. CDR3 size: 16 residues. Trimming removed 0 bases at V and 0 bases at J, with 10 bases between. These data come from a study of blood T cells in healthy people across ages. Findings and limits, study-wide: Leaving the PBMCs unsorted stopped any conclusive comparison of naive versus antigen-experienced cells. The study found more naive CD4+ cells and higher diversity in long-lived than aged donors. Percentage of naive T cells showed a strong correlation with TCR beta diversity.

The sequence was obtained from a woman aged 55 to 70 in good health. The chain employs TRBV5-1 and TRBJ2-4; perhaps TRBD1 as D (6 bases). What was sequenced was blood. CDR3 residues: CASSLGQDLAKNIQYF. CDR3 nucleotide sequence: TGCGCCAGCAGCTTGGGACAGGATCTAGCCAAAAACATTCAGTACTTC.